The following is a T cell receptor (beta chain) sequence with its context. This entry comes from a study of blood T cells in healthy people across ages. Trimming cost V 5 bases and J 5 bases; bases outside gene matches: 9. CDR1 is SNHLY and CDR2 is FYNNEI in the germline V gene. This CDR3 is 15 amino acids long. With a J-beta primer mix and a sample-barcoded 5' primer, a second PCR ran about 7 to 12 cycles. MiXCR was run by TCRdb on the 5' RACE reads, yielding one entry per CDR3 protein. Of fewer than 900,000 distinct CDR3 sequences listed, 43% are singletons. This chain connects TRBV2 to TRBJ2-3; TRBD1 aligns across 8 bases. Sequenced material: blood. This clonotype was sampled from an older woman in good health. The CDR3 sequence: CASSSRDRRGDTQYF. In DNA, the CDR3 is TGTGCCAGCAGTTCCCGGGACAGGAGAGGAGATACGCAGTATTTT.